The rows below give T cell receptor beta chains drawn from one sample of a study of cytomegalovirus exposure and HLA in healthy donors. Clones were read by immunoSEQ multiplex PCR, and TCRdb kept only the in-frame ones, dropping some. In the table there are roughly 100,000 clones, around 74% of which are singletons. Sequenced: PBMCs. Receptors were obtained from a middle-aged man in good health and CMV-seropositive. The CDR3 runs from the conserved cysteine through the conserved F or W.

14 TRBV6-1 CASSEASFGGIQYF
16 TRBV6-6 CASSYSPRQRNSPLHF
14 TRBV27 CASSLVAGGFDYTF
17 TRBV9 CASSVEGRSGATDTQYF
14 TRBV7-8 CAREGFSGTGELFF
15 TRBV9 CASSVAWAGAQGYTF
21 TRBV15 CATSRDLGTSGRAEGANVLTF
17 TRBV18 CASSPPRSGGNQETQYF
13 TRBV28 CASSPGLAPVQYF
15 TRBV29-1 CSVEESGRTYNEQFF
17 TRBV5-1 CASSFRTEGSGANVLTF
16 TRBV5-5 CASSLEGGSHTDTQYF
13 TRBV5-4 CASSSRDKEGYTF
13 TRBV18 CASSGGGRETQYF
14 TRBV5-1 CASSAPSTNYEQYF
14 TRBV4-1 CASSQDRTVLEQFF